These 8 T cell receptor beta chains were sequenced from one sample in a study of shared clonotypes between healthy human individuals. TCRdb's copy holds only in-frame clones and misses some; the assay was immunoSEQ multiplex PCR. The sample shows 2 million to 2.5 million clones, over 90% of them seen only once. Material: naive CD4+ T cells from PBMCs. Subset in this sample: CD45RA+ positively selected. The source is a man between 18 and 29 years old in good health. Some clones in this sample may be carry-over from other donors' samples.

This sequence joins TRBV6-1 and TRBJ2-2; no reliable D call. The CDR3 spans 13 residues. Germline V gene data show CDR1 as MNHNS and CDR2 as SASEGT. Trimming removed 7 bases at V and 2 bases at J, with 8 bases between. CDR3 DNA: TGTGCCAGCACCACGGTTAACACCGGGGAGCTGTTTTTT. It is translated as CASTTVNTGELFF.

The genes are TRBV5-1 and TRBJ1-2; 8 nucleotides line up with TRBD1. V shed 5 bases and J 5 bases; nucleotides not matched to a gene: 5. This CDR3 spans 13 amino acids. CDR1 SGHRS and CDR2 YFSETQ come from the germline V gene. CDR3 nucleotide sequence: TGCGCCAGCAGAACGACAGGGGAGTATGGCTACACCTTC. Protein sequence: CASRTTGEYGYTF.

The chain carries TRBV19 and TRBJ2-1; no firm D call. With 5 bases removed from V and 0 bases from J, the gap between germline ends came to 14 bases. CDR3 length: 16 residues. Germline CDR1 reads LNHDA; CDR2 reads SQIVND (reference sequence). The CDR3 loop is CASSDSSGDSYNEQFF. The CDR3 DNA reads as TGTGCCAGTAGTGACTCTAGTGGCGACTCCTACAATGAGCAGTTCTTC.

This clone appeared a single time. This chain uses TRBV10-3 with TRBJ2-3, with D unclear. Between the trimmed V and J ends, which lost 0 bases and 0 bases, there was a span of 7 bases. Germline assignment: CDR1 ENHRY and CDR2 SYGVKD. The length of the CDR3 is 15 residues. The CDR3 nucleotides are TGTGCCATCAGTGAGTCGCGAGCTAGCACAGATACGCAGTATTTT. Translating it yields CAISESRASTDTQYF.

The gene calls are TRBV5-6 and TRBJ2-7; TRBD2 matches 7 bases. The CDR3 sequence is 15 residues long. Germline-derived CDR1 and CDR2 are SGHDT and YYEEEE. Unmatched junction bases numbered 5, after V lost 0 bases and J lost 2 bases. CDR3 nucleotides: TGTGCCAGCAGCTTGGCCGGCGGGAGTACCTACGAGCAGTACTTC. Its translation: CASSLAGGSTYEQYF.

This clone was seen just once. A much larger clone sits a single nucleotide away, making a read error possible. The same CDR3 arises from other DNA sequences in this sample as well. V usage is TRBV5-1 and J usage is TRBJ2-5; 11 bases align to TRBD1. The CDR3 loop spans 15 amino acids. V gave up 0 bases and J gave up 4 bases; unmatched junction bases: 2. From germline, CDR1 is SGHRS and CDR2 YFSETQ. CDR3 nucleotides: TGCGCCAGCAGCTTGGCCGGGACAGGGGGAGAGACCCAGTACTTC. Encoded protein: CASSLAGTGGETQYF.

This chain uses TRBV5-4 with TRBJ2-1, with 10 bases lining up with TRBD2. The V and J ends lost 5 bases and 4 bases, in that order; junction bases with no gene match: 6. Germline CDR1 is SGHNT and CDR2 is YYREEE (reference sequence). The CDR3 consists of 15 residues. The chain's CDR3 is CASSSSGGKYNEQFF. The CDR3 nucleotides are TGTGCCAGCAGTTCTAGCGGGGGAAAATACAATGAGCAGTTCTTC. Combining the CDR3 with reference TRBV5-4 and TRBJ2-1 gives the whole variable domain ETGVTQSPTHLIKTRGQQVTLRCSSQSGHNTVSWYQQALGQGPQFIFQYYREEENGRGNFPPRFSGLQFPNYSSELNVNALELDDSALYLCASSSSGGKYNEQFFGPGTRLTVL.

The V gene is TRBV29-1, the J gene TRBJ2-7, with 11 bases identical to TRBD2. Per the germline V gene, CDR1 is SQVTM and CDR2 is ANQGSEA. V lost 1 base, J lost 4 bases, and 0 bases stayed unmatched. This CDR3 has 13 amino acids. CDR3 bases: TGCAGCGTTGAAGGACTAGCGGGATACGAGCAGTACTTC. It encodes CSVEGLAGYEQYF.